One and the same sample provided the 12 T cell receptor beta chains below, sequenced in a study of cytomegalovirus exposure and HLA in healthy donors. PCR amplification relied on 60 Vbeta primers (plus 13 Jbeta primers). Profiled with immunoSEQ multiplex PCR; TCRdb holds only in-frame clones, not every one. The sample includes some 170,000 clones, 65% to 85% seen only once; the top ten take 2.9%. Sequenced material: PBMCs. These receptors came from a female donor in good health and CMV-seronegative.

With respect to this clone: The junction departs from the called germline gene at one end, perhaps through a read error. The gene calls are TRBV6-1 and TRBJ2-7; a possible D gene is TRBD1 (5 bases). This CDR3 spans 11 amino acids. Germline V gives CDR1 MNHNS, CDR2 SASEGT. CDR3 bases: TGTGCCAGCCGCGGTCTGGTGGGGCTCAGCTTC. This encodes CASRGLVGLSF.

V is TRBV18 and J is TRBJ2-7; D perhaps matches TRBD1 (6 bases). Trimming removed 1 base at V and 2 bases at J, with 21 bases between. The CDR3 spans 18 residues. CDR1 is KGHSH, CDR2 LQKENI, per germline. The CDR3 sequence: CASSPRLLDIRQAYEQYF. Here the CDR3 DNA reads TGTGCCAGCTCACCACGACTGCTGGACATCAGACAGGCCTACGAGCAGTACTTC.

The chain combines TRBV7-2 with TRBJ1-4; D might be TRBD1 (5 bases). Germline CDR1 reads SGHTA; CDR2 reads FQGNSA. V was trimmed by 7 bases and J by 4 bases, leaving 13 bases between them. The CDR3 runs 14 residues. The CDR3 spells CASTPDRVNEKLFF. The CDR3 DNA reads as TGTGCCAGCACCCCTGACAGAGTTAATGAAAAACTGTTTTTT. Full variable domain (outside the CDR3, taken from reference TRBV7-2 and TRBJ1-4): GAGVSQSPSNKVTEKGKDVELRCDPISGHTALYWYRQSLGQGLEFLIYFQGNSAPDKSGLPSDRFSAERTGGSVSTLTIQRTQQEDSAVYLCASTPDRVNEKLFFGSGTQLSVL.

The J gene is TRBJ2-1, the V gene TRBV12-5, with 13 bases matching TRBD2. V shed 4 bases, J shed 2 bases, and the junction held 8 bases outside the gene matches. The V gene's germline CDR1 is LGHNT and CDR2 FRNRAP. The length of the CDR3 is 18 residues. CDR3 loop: CASGSQGLAGPTYNEQFF. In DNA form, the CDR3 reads TGTGCTAGTGGTTCCCAGGGACTAGCGGGACCGACCTACAATGAGCAGTTCTTC.

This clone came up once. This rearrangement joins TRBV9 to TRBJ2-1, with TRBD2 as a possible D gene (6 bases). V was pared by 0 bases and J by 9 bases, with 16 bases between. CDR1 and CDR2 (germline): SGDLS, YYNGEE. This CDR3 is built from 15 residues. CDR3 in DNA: TGTGCCAGCAGCGTAGTGACGGGAGACGGAGGTGAGCAGTTCTTC. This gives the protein CASSVVTGDGGEQFF.

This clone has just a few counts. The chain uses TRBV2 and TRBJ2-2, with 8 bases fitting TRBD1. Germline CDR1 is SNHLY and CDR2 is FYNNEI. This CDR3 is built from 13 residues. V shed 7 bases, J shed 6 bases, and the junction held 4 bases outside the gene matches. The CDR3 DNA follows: TGTGCCAGCAACAGGGGGATAGCCGGGGAGCTGTTTTTT. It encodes CASNRGIAGELFF.

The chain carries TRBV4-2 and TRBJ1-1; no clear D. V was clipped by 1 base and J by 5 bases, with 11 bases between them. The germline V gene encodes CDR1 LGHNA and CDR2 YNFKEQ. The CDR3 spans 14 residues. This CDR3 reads CASSQALSWTEAFF. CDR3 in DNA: TGTGCCAGCAGCCAAGCCCTTAGCTGGACTGAAGCTTTCTTT.

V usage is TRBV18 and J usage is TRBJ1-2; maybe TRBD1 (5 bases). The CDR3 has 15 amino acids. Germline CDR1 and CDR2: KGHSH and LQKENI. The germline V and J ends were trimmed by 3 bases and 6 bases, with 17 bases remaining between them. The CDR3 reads CASSPLSGGENGYTF. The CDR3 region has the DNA TGTGCCAGCTCACCCCTGAGCGGGGGGGAGAATGGCTACACCTTC.

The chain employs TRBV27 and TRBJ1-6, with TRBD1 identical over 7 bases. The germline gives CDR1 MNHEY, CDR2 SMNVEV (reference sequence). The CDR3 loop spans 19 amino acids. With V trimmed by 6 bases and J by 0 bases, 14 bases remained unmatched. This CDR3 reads CASSISSRGLVSYNSPLHF. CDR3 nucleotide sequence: TGTGCCAGCAGCATTTCCTCCAGGGGGTTAGTCTCCTATAATTCACCCCTCCACTTT.

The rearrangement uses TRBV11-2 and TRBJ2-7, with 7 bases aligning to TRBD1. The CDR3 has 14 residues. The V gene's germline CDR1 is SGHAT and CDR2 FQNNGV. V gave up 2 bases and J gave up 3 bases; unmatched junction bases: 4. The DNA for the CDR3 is TGTGCCAGCAGCTTACCGGGACAGCTCTACGAGCAGTACTTC. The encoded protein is CASSLPGQLYEQYF.

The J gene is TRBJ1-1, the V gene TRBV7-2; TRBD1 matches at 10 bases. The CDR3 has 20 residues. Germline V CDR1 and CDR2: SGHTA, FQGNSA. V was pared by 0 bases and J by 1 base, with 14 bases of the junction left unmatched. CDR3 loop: CASSLAPIRTGGRPNTEAFF. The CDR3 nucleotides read TGTGCCAGCAGCTTAGCCCCAATACGGACAGGGGGGCGGCCGAACACTGAAGCTTTCTTT.

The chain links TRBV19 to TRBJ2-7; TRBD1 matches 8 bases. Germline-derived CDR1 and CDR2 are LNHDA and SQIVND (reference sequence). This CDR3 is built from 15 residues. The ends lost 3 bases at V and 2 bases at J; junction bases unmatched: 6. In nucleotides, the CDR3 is TGTGCCAGTAGTATGGGGACAGGTGCGACCTACGAGCAGTACTTC. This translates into CASSMGTGATYEQYF.